The 24 T cell receptor beta chains reported below all come from one sample, sequenced in a study of post-analysis software for immune sequencing data. Findings of the study overall: TRBV5-6, TRBV5-1 and TRBV20-1 were among roughly five TRBV segments more frequent in patients than controls.

The antigens these receptors bind are not known. Carried by the TCR beta cDNA libraries were unique molecular identifiers. One entry per CDR3 protein results from TCRdb running MiXCR on the PCR reads. The sample shows roughly 540,000 distinct CDR3 sequences, roughly 34% of them seen only once. Sequenced input: blood. The receptors here all came from a girl under 18 with multiple sclerosis.

This clonotype has only a few counts. The chain is built from TRBV10-3 and TRBJ1-2; 7 bases map to TRBD1. Germline V gives CDR1 ENHRY, CDR2 SYGVKD. The J segment lost 4 bases and the V segment lost 3 bases, leaving 2 bases of the junction unmatched. The CDR3 has 13 amino acids. CDR3 residues: CAISEDRAYGYTF. CDR3 sequence (DNA): TGTGCCATCAGTGAAGACAGGGCCTATGGCTACACCTTC.

This clonotype has a handful of counts. The chain is built from TRBV29-1 and TRBJ2-3; 10 bases line up with TRBD2. CDR1 and CDR2 (germline): SQVTM, ANQGSEA. There are 15 residues in the CDR3. Trimming took 7 bases from V and 3 from J; bases not matched to a gene: 10. The CDR3 DNA reads as TGCAGCGCTCGCGGGGTTAGCGGGGGGACAGATACGCAGTATTTT. It yields the protein CSARGVSGGTDTQYF.

The rearrangement links TRBV20-1 to TRBJ1-4; 8 bases fit TRBD1. V was clipped by 5 bases and J by 6 bases; unmatched bases: 5. Germline CDR1 reads DFQATT; CDR2 reads SNEGSKA (reference sequence). The CDR3 has 13 amino acids. The DNA of the CDR3 is TGCAGTGCTCGGACAGGGAGGGATGAAAAACTGTTTTTT. It encodes CSARTGRDEKLFF.

This chain links TRBV5-1 with TRBJ2-7; D is undetermined. V lost 0 bases and J lost 2, with 9 bases in between. This CDR3 is built from 14 residues. Germline V gene data show CDR1 as SGHRS and CDR2 as YFSETQ. CDR3 sequence: CASSLASGPYEQYF. In DNA, the CDR3 is TGCGCCAGCAGCTTGGCCTCCGGACCCTACGAGCAGTACTTC.

The rearrangement links TRBV5-5 to TRBJ1-1; possible D gene TRBD1, 5 bases. V lost 3 bases, J lost 2 bases, and 11 bases lay in between. Germline V gene sequence: CDR1 SGHKS, CDR2 YYEKEE (reference sequence). The CDR3 is 14 residues long. CDR3 sequence: CASSSGRANTEAFF. As DNA, the CDR3 is TGTGCCAGCAGCTCGGGACGGGCAAACACTGAAGCTTTCTTT.

The chain couples TRBV20-1 to TRBJ2-4; TRBD1 matches at 11 bases. CDR1 and CDR2 from the germline V gene are DFQATT and SNEGSKA (reference sequence). The CDR3 sequence is 16 residues long. Trimming cost V 0 bases and J 4 bases; bases outside gene matches: 5. This chain's CDR3 is CSARDWTGGLKNIQYF. The CDR3 DNA reads as TGCAGTGCTAGAGATTGGACAGGGGGCTTGAAAAACATTCAGTACTTC.

On this clonotype itself: A much larger clone sits a single nucleotide away, making a read error possible. The chain carries TRBV14 and TRBJ2-5; possible D gene TRBD2, 5 bases. The germline V and J ends were trimmed by 3 bases and 6 bases, with 5 bases remaining between them. The CDR3 contains 11 residues. Germline CDR1 is SGHDN and CDR2 is FVKESK. This CDR3 is CASSHGKTQYF. Here the CDR3 DNA reads TGTGCCAGCAGCCACGGGAAGACCCAGTACTTC.

In its sample, this clonotype was seen many times. This chain links TRBV10-3 with TRBJ1-2; tentative D call: TRBD1 (5 bases). The CDR3 contains 14 residues. Germline V lookup: CDR1 ENHRY, CDR2 SYGVKD. Trimming removed 3 bases at V and 4 bases at J, with 12 bases between. The CDR3 nucleotides read TGTGCCATCAGTGAATCGGACATCCTCTATGGCTACACCTTC. It is translated as CAISESDILYGYTF.

The chain combines TRBV7-2 with TRBJ2-1, with D possibly being TRBD1 or TRBD2 (5 bases each). The CDR3 runs 17 residues. Germline V gene data show CDR1 as SGHTA and CDR2 as FQGNSA. Trimming stripped 0 bases from V and 2 bases from J, with 14 bases between. The CDR3: CASSLAMGPRPYNEQFF. The CDR3, as DNA: TGTGCCAGCAGCTTAGCGATGGGACCGCGGCCCTACAATGAGCAGTTCTTC.

The V call is TRBV7-9, the J call TRBJ2-7, with D possibly being TRBD1 or TRBD2 (6 bases each). The J call is doubtful: the DNA matches TRBJ2-5 better. The CDR3 has 14 amino acids. Germline CDR1 SEHNR, CDR2 FQNEAQ (reference sequence). The CDR3 sequence is CASTLGGAGETQYF. The CDR3 DNA is TGTGCCAGCACCTTGGGGGGCGCCGGGGAGACCCAGTACTTC.

The J gene is TRBJ2-7, the V gene TRBV2, with no clear D. There are 12 residues in the CDR3. Germline V gene data show CDR1 as SNHLY and CDR2 as FYNNEI. V was trimmed by 7 bases and J by 3 bases, leaving 10 bases between them. CDR3 nucleotides: TGTGCCAGCAACAGTACCCGCTACGAGCAGTACTTC. Its protein product is CASNSTRYEQYF.

This clonotype was counted a few times. The genes are TRBV11-1 and TRBJ2-3; the D gene is possibly TRBD1 (6 bases). V was pared by 7 bases and J by 1 base, with 12 bases between. CDR3 length: 14 amino acids. Per germline, CDR1 SGHAT and CDR2 FQDESV (reference sequence). The CDR3 nucleotides are TGTGCCAGCACGCCCGGGACACGCACAGATACGCAGTATTTT. It codes for CASTPGTRTDTQYF.

This clonotype was counted between two and nine times. The chain has TRBV5-1 and TRBJ2-3; unclear D gene. The germline gives CDR1 SGHRS, CDR2 YFSETQ. V was pared by 0 bases and J by 6 bases, with 11 bases between. This CDR3 comprises 14 residues. CDR3 protein: CASSLAQPRDTQYF. The CDR3 coding sequence is TGCGCCAGCAGCTTGGCACAACCACGTGATACGCAGTATTTT.

This clonotype was counted only a few times. The chain combines TRBV20-1 with TRBJ1-2; a possible D gene is TRBD1 (6 bases). The CDR3 is 14 amino acids. Trimming shortened V by 3 bases and J by 4 bases, and 15 bases separated the two germline ends. Germline CDR1 is DFQATT and CDR2 is SNEGSKA (reference sequence). CDR3 DNA sequence: TGCAGTGCTAGGCGTCGGGGGCGGGTCTATGGCTACACCTTC. Translating gives CSARRRGRVYGYTF.

This sequence joins TRBV9 and TRBJ1-6, with 8 bases fitting TRBD1. Germline trimming cut 4 bases from V and 6 bases from J; bases unmatched to any gene: 9. The CDR3 runs to 16 residues. The germline CDR1 and CDR2 sequences are SGDLS and YYNGEE. The CDR3 DNA is TGTGCCAGCAGCTTTGGACAGGGAAGGTTTAATTCACCCCTCCACTTT. Its translation is CASSFGQGRFNSPLHF. Using reference TRBV9 and TRBJ1-6 for the parts outside the CDR3, the full variable domain is DSGVTQTPKHLITATGQRVTLRCSPRSGDLSVYWYQQSLDQGLQFLIQYYNGEERAKGNILERFSAQQFPDLHSELNLSSLELGDSALYFCASSFGQGRFNSPLHFGNGTRLTVT.

The V and J genes are TRBV6-5 and TRBJ2-4; D gene uncertain. The J call is uncertain, as TRBJ2-7 better fits the DNA end. CDR3 length equals 14 residues. The germline V gene has CDR1 MNHEY and CDR2 SVGAGI. The CDR3 DNA sequence: TGTGCCAGCAGTAGGCTTCGCACAGCCGACGAGCAGTACTTC. It yields the protein CASSRLRTADEQYF.

This chain joins TRBV2 and TRBJ2-2; D ambiguous. V was clipped by 5 bases and J by 1 base, with 5 bases between them. The germline V gene has CDR1 SNHLY and CDR2 FYNNEI. The CDR3 sequence is 13 residues long. The CDR3 region has the DNA TGTGCCAGCAGTCGACAGAACACCGGGGAGCTGTTTTTT. Its protein product is CASSRQNTGELFF.

The chain joins TRBV20-1 to TRBJ1-2; D is uncertain. There are 13 residues in the CDR3. CDR1 and CDR2 from the germline V gene are DFQATT and SNEGSKA (reference sequence). Between the trimmed V and J ends, which lost 6 bases and 4 bases, there was a span of 15 bases. The CDR3 DNA is TGCAGTGCAAAAACGACCGCGACCTATGGCTACACCTTC. Translated: CSAKTTATYGYTF.

The chain links TRBV20-1 to TRBJ2-1; TRBD2 agrees at 10 bases. V gave up 8 bases and J gave up 6 bases; unmatched junction bases: 10. The CDR3 extends over 14 amino acids. Per the germline V gene, CDR1 is DFQATT and CDR2 is SNEGSKA (reference sequence). The CDR3 reads CSTTGTSVSNEQFF. The CDR3, as DNA: TGCAGTACGACCGGGACTAGCGTATCCAATGAGCAGTTCTTC.

This clonotype was observed a single time. V is TRBV3-1 and J is TRBJ1-5; D gene uncertain. V dropped 0 bases and J dropped 4 bases, with 10 bases sitting between them. The CDR3 totals 15 residues. The germline CDR1 and CDR2 sequences are LGHDT and YNNKEL (reference sequence). CDR3 nucleotide sequence: TGTGCCAGCAGCCAAGATATTGTGAGGAATCAGCCCCAGCATTTT. Amino acids: CASSQDIVRNQPQHF. Based on the CDR3 plus reference TRBV3-1 and TRBJ1-5, the full variable domain is DTAVSQTPKYLVTQMGNDKSIKCEQNLGHDTMYWYKQDSKKFLKIMFSYNNKELIINETVPNRFSPKSPDKAHLNLHINSLELGDSAVYFCASSQDIVRNQPQHFGDGTRLSIL.

Only one count was recorded for this clonotype. One end of the junction is discordant with germline, which a read error may explain. The genes are TRBV4-1 and TRBJ1-1; TRBD1 might be the D (6 bases). In germline, CDR1 is MGHRA, CDR2 YSYEKL. There are 15 residues in the CDR3. The CDR3 loop reads CASSRQEGGNTEAFF. The CDR3 bases are TGCGCCAGCAGCCGACAAGAGGGGGGAAACACCGAAGCTTTCTTT.

A few counts support this clonotype. The chain has TRBV7-9 and TRBJ2-1, with D perhaps assigned TRBD1 or TRBD2 (5 bases each). Trimming stripped 6 bases from V and 1 base from J, with 22 bases between. CDR1 and CDR2 from the germline V gene are SEHNR and FQNEAQ (reference sequence). The CDR3 totals 18 residues. CDR3 protein: CASRNLVGTKRSYNEQFF. The CDR3 nucleotides are TGTGCCAGCAGGAACTTGGTTGGGACCAAAAGATCCTACAATGAGCAGTTCTTC.

V and J are TRBV7-9 and TRBJ1-1, with D hard to call. This CDR3 has 16 amino acids. Germline V gene sequence: CDR1 SEHNR, CDR2 FQNEAQ (reference sequence). The ends were cut back, 1 base at V and 1 base at J, with 13 bases in the middle. CDR3 region: CASSLVTRAQNTEAFF. In DNA form, the CDR3 reads TGTGCCAGCAGCTTAGTTACAAGAGCACAGAACACTGAAGCTTTCTTT.

V is TRBV29-1 and J is TRBJ2-1; D is unclear. The J call may be faulty, since TRBJ2-7 better matches the DNA end. The CDR3 contains 12 residues. CDR1 SQVTM and CDR2 ANQGSEA come from the germline V gene. CDR3 coding DNA: TGCAGCGTTGTTTTACCTACCTACGAGCAGTACTTC. It specifies CSVVLPTYEQYF.